This T cell receptor (beta chain) came from a study of T cell clonotyping in hematopoietic cell transplantation. Study-level information: Recipient samples before transplant were obtained post-cytoreduction.

Sequenced by immunoSEQ multiplex PCR; TCRdb stores in-frame clones only, minus some. There are roughly 30,000 clones in the sample; about four fifths occur only once, and around 1.8% lies in the top ten. Time point described: recipient sample about 28 days before transplant, after cytoreduction. The CDR3 loop spans 18 amino acids. The germline V gene encodes CDR1 SGHRS and CDR2 YFSETQ. Trimming cost V 0 bases and J 5 bases; bases outside gene matches: 15. The specimen comprised peripheral blood mononuclear cells, sampled before stem cell transplant. V usage is TRBV5-1 and J usage is TRBJ1-2; TRBD1 matches at 8 bases. This sequence was found in a man aged 35 to 55 with acute myeloid leukemia. Some clones in this sample may be carry-over from other donors' samples. DNA for the CDR3: TGCGCCAGCAGCTTGGTGGGACAGGACAGTACCTCTGGGTATGGCTACACCTTC. Translating gives CASSLVGQDSTSGYGYTF.